A selection of T cell receptor beta chains follows, all from one sample in a study of T cells in localized non-small cell lung cancer. Assay: immunoSEQ multiplex PCR; the TCRdb copy retains only in-frame clones and omits some. The data show roughly 990 clones, 36% seen once. The specimen comprised lung tumor tissue, sampled before any cancer treatment. These receptors all stem from a man aged 40-75 years with stage I lung adenocarcinoma. The CDR3 runs from the conserved cysteine through the conserved F or W. Each record gives: clone size, D gene, J gene, V gene, CDR3 DNA, CDR3 protein. The D gene is left open where the match is weak. For some rows the clone size is stated as once, few or many, or as a class when expanded; others skip it.

. . TRBJ2-4 TRBV6-8 TGTGCCAGCGGAGGCGTGGGGGCCAAAAACATTCAGTACTTC CASGGVGAKNIQYF
. . TRBJ1-2 TRBV28 TGTGCCAGCCGACAGTTCTCCTTTCGCTACACCTTC CASRQFSFRYTF
. . TRBJ1-1 TRBV15 TGTGCCACCAGCAGAGATTGGGGGAACACTGAAGCTTTCTTT CATSRDWGNTEAFF
few . TRBJ1-3 TRBV6-7 TGTGCCAGCAGGCCAACAGTCGCTGGAAACACCATATATTTT CASRPTVAGNTIYF
few . TRBJ2-6 TRBV6-8 TGTGCCAGCAGTGTGGACGGCTCTGGGGCCAACGTCCTGACTTTC CASSVDGSGANVLTF
. TRBD1 TRBJ1-4 TRBV5-1 TGCGCCAGCAGGACCGGGACAGGGGATGAAAAACTGTTTTTT CASRTGTGDEKLFF
once TRBD1 TRBJ2-6 TRBV25-1 TGTGCCAGCAGTCGACAGGGGGCTGGGGCCAACGTCCTGACTTTC CASSRQGAGANVLTF
. . TRBJ2-2 TRBV19 TGTGCCAGTAGTCTGCTAGGTGGGGCCGGGGAGCTGTTTTTT CASSLLGGAGELFF
. TRBD1 TRBJ1-1 TRBV7-2 TGTGCCAGCAGCAGCACAGGGGCCACTGAAGCTTTCTTT CASSSTGATEAFF
few TRBD1 TRBJ1-4 TRBV7-2 TGTGCCAGCAGCCCGGTGACAGGGCCGAATGAAAAACTGTTTTTT CASSPVTGPNEKLFF
. . TRBJ2-7 TRBV30 TGTGCCTGGAGTGTAGGTTCGGCGGGGAACGAGCAGTACTTC CAWSVGSAGNEQYF
. . TRBJ2-7 TRBV6-7 TGTGCCAGCAGTTTTGGAGGGACCTCCTACGAGCAGTACTTC CASSFGGTSYEQYF
medium-sized TRBD1 TRBJ2-7 TRBV11-3 TGTGCCAGCAGCTCCCCGGGACAGGGTTACGAGCAGTACTTC CASSSPGQGYEQYF
. . TRBJ2-7 TRBV29-1 TGCAGCGTTGGTTCGGCGGCCTACGAGCAGTACTTC CSVGSAAYEQYF
. TRBD1 TRBJ1-5 TRBV6-8 TGTGCTAGCAGTTACTCGATGACAGGGAATCAGCCCCAGCATTTT CASSYSMTGNQPQHF
few TRBD1 TRBJ2-7 TRBV10-2 TGCGCCAGCAGTGAGTCCCCAGGGGGCCGGAACGAGCAGTACTTC CASSESPGGRNEQYF
. TRBD2 TRBJ2-3 TRBV11-3 TGTGCCAGCAGCTTAGTAGCGGGAGGCTCCACAGATACGCAGTATTTT CASSLVAGGSTDTQYF
few TRBD1 TRBJ2-7 TRBV6-8 TGTGCCAGCAGAGTTATTCCGGGACAGGGAGGGGACGAGCAGTACTTC CASRVIPGQGGDEQYF
few . TRBJ2-5 TRBV30 TGTGCCTGGATGGGGAGTAGAGAGACCCAGTACTTC CAWMGSRETQYF
. TRBD1 TRBJ1-1 TRBV25-1 TGTGCCAGCAGTGTAGGGACAGGGCGGGTTCGTGTAACTGAAGCTTTCTTT CASSVGTGRVRVTEAFF
medium-sized . TRBJ2-5 TRBV9 TGTGCCAGCAGCGTTGGGACCGTTGGGGAGACCCAGTACTTC CASSVGTVGETQYF
. . TRBJ1-2 TRBV15 TGTGCCACCAGCAGAGATAACCAAGGTAGCTATGGCTACACCTTC CATSRDNQGSYGYTF
. . TRBJ2-7 TRBV23-1 TGCGCCAGCAGCCAAGATAGGGGTCAGGACGAGCAGTACTTC CASSQDRGQDEQYF
. . TRBJ1-2 TRBV28 TGTGCCAGCAGTTCCAGGACAGATGGCTACACCTTC CASSSRTDGYTF
few . TRBJ2-3 TRBV15 TGTGCCACCAGCAGAGCTCAGATTAGACAGGCCCGCACAGATACGCAGTATTTT CATSRAQIRQARTDTQYF
. . TRBJ1-2 TRBV28 TGTGCCAGCAGTTTATTATCGGGGGGGCCCGTGGGCTACACCTTC CASSLLSGGPVGYTF
. . TRBJ1-1 TRBV15 TGTGCCACCAGCAGAGGGGACAAAATGAACACTGAAGCTTTCTTT CATSRGDKMNTEAFF
. TRBD1 TRBJ1-4 TRBV9 TGTGCCAGCAGTCCGGCGACAGGGGGAGGTGAAAAACTGTTTTTT CASSPATGGGEKLFF
once . TRBJ2-6 TRBV28 TGTGCCAGCAGTCCCCCCGGAGGCGGCGGGGCCAACGTCCTGACTTTC CASSPPGGGGANVLTF
. . TRBJ2-4 TRBV28 TGTGCCAGCAGTTTAGGGGATGGGGGCAAAAACATTCAGTACTTC CASSLGDGGKNIQYF
. TRBD1 TRBJ2-1 TRBV30 TGTGCCTGGGGTGGGGACAGGGGGATTAATGAGCAGTTCTTC CAWGGDRGINEQFF
. . TRBJ2-7 TRBV18 TGTGCCAGCTCACCAGGGGACAACCACCTAAGGGAGCAGTACTTC CASSPGDNHLREQYF
. . TRBJ1-5 TRBV29-1 TGCAGCGTTGGGATCGGTCCGGGGGGCGGCAATCAGCCCCAGCATTTT CSVGIGPGGGNQPQHF
. TRBD2 TRBJ2-7 TRBV18 TGTGCCAGCTCGGCCCTTCCTAGCGGGAGGATCTACGAGCAGTACTTC CASSALPSGRIYEQYF
medium-sized . TRBJ2-1 TRBV11-3 TGTGCCAGCAGCTTAGACAGAGTACAGGGAGGGGAGTTCTTC CASSLDRVQGGEFF
few . TRBJ1-6 TRBV6-8 TGTGCCAGCAGTCTAAGCCCTGAAGGGGCCCTCCACTTT CASSLSPEGALHF
. . TRBJ1-2 TRBV28 TGTGCCAGCAGGGACGTTGGGGGCTCGGACACCTTC CASRDVGGSDTF
large . TRBJ1-5 TRBV29-1 TGCAGCGTTGCCGGGGGCGCCGAGAGGGATCAGCCCCAGCATTTT CSVAGGAERDQPQHF
. . TRBJ1-3 TRBV5-1 TGCGCCAGCAGCTTGGGGCGGACCGACTCTGGAAACACCATATATTTT CASSLGRTDSGNTIYF
. . TRBJ2-3 TRBV5-1 TGCGCCAGCAGCTATGGACTACCGAGCACAGATACGCAGTATTTT CASSYGLPSTDTQYF
. . TRBJ1-5 TRBV28 TGTGCCAGCAGCCTCCTGCCTGTGAATAGCAATCAGCCCCAGCATTTT CASSLLPVNSNQPQHF
. . TRBJ2-1 TRBV28 TGTGCCAGCAGTTTCCTCCAGGGGAAAGGCGGGAATGAGCAGTTCTTC CASSFLQGKGGNEQFF